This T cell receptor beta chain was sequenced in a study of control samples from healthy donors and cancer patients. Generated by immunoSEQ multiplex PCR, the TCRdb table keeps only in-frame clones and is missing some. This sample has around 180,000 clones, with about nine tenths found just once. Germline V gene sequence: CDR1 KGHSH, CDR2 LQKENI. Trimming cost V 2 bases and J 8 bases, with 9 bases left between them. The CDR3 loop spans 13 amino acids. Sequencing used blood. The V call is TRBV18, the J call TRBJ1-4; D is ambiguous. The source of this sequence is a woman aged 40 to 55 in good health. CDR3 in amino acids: CASSPSPEEKLFF. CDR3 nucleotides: TGTGCCAGCTCACCAAGCCCAGAGGAAAAACTGTTTTTT. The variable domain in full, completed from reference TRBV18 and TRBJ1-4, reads NAGVMQNPRHLVRRRGQEARLRCSPMKGHSHVYWYRQLPEEGLKFMVYLQKENIIDESGMPKERFSAEFPKEGPSILRIQQVVRGDSAAYFCASSPSPEEKLFFGSGTQLSVL.